This TCR beta chain comes out of a study of blood T cells in healthy people across ages. Whole-study findings and limits: Naive T cell percentage by flow cytometry tracked strongly with beta diversity.

For the second PCR, which ran for roughly 6 to 12 cycles, a sample-barcoded 5' primer and a J-beta primer mix were used. TCRdb recomputed calls from the 5' RACE reads with MiXCR, one row per CDR3 protein. Here the sample spans about 1.4 million distinct CDR3 sequences, 45% to 70% being singletons. From germline, CDR1 is SQVTM and CDR2 ANQGSEA. Trimming took 1 base from V and 8 from J; bases not matched to a gene: 5. This CDR3 contains 14 residues. Donors were healthy Caucasian individuals from Russia aged about 6 to 90. This clonotype was observed a few times. What it recognizes is unknown. This chain links TRBV29-1 with TRBJ2-1; 10 bases match TRBD1. The receptor's source is a man between 18 and 29 years old in good health. Sequencing was done on a sample of blood. The CDR3 loop is CSVEVTGGSDEQFF. The CDR3 bases are TGCAGCGTTGAAGTGACAGGGGGCTCGGATGAGCAGTTCTTC.